This paragraph reports one TCR beta chain. V dropped 4 bases and J dropped 2; count of bases not matched to a gene: 2. CDR1 is LNHDA and CDR2 is SQIVND in the germline V gene (reference sequence). The CDR3 covers 14 residues. Here immunoSEQ multiplex PCR was the method, and the copy in TCRdb shows in-frame clones only, minus some. The sample records about 60,000 clones, 80% to 90% being singletons. The sample comes from a study of OX40 agonist ivuxolimab in advanced cancers. Whole-study context: In this cohort, patients received ivuxolimab, an agonistic anti-OX40 (CD134) antibody.

The sequence derives from an adult with an advanced solid tumor such as melanoma, head and neck, liver or kidney cancer. Sequenced here: CD4+ or CD8+ T cells sorted from blood, sampled in a trial of the OX40 agonist ivuxolimab. The V gene is TRBV19, the J gene TRBJ1-5; 7 bases line up with TRBD1. The CDR3 protein is CASSNTGGNQPQHF. CDR3 sequence (DNA): TGTGCCAGTAGTAACACAGGGGGCAATCAGCCCCAGCATTTT.